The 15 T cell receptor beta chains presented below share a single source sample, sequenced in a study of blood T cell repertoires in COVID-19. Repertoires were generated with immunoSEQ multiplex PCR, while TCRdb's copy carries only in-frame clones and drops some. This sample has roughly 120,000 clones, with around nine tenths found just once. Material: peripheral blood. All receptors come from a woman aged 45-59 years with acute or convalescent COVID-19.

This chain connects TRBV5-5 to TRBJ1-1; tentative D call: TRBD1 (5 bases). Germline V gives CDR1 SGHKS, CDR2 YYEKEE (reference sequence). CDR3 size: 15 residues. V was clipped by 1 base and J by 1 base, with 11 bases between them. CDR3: CASSLRSQGNTEAFF. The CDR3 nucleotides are TGTGCCAGCAGCTTGCGTTCCCAGGGGAACACTGAAGCTTTCTTT.

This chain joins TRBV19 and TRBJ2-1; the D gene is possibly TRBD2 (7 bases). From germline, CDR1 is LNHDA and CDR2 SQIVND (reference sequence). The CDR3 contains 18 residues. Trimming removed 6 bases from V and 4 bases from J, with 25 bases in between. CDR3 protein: CASRGGGTVQSYYNEQFF. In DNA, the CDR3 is TGTGCCAGTAGAGGGGGGGGAACAGTACAATCTTATTACAATGAGCAGTTCTTC.

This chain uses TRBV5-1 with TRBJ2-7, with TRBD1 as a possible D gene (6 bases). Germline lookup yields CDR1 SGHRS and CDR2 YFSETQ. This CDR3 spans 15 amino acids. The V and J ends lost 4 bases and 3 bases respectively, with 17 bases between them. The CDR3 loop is CASSPPRTDRYEQYF. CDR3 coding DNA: TGCGCCAGCAGCCCCCCCCGGACAGATCGCTACGAGCAGTACTTC. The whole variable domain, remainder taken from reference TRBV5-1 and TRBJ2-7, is KAGVTQTPRYLIKTRGQQVTLSCSPISGHRSVSWYQQTPGQGLQFLFEYFSETQRNKGNFPGRFSGRQFSNSRSEMNVSTLELGDSALYLCASSPPRTDRYEQYFGPGTRLTVT.

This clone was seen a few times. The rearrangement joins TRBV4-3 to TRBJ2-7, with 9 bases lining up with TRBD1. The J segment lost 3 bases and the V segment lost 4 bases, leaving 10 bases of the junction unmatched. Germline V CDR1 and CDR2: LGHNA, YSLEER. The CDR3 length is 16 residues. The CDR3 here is CASSLQQGQGLYEQYF. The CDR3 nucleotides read TGCGCCAGCAGCCTTCAACAGGGACAGGGACTCTACGAGCAGTACTTC.

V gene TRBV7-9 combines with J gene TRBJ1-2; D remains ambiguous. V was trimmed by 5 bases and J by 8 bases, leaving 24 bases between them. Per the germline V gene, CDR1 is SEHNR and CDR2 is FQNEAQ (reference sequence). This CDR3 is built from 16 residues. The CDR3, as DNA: TGTGCCAGCAGCCCGAAAGCCGAACCGATTGAAAAGGGCTACACCTTC. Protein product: CASSPKAEPIEKGYTF.

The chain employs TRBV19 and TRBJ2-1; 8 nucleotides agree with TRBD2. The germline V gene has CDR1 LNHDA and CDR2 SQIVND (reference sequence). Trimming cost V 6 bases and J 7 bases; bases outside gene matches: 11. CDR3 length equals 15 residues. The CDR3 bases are TGTGCCAGTAGCATCCGGGAGGGGACCTTAAATGAGCAGTTCTTC. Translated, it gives CASSIREGTLNEQFF.

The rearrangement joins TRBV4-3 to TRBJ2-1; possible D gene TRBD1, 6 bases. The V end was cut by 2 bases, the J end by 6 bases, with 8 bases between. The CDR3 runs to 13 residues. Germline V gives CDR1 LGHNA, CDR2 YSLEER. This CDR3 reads CASSQPQGNEQFF. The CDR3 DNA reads TGCGCCAGCAGCCAACCACAGGGCAATGAGCAGTTCTTC.

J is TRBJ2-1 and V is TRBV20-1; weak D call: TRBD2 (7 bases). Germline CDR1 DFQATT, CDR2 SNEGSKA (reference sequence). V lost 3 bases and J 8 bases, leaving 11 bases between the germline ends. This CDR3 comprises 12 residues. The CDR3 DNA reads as TGCAGTGCTAGTCCGGGGGGCGATGAGCAGTTCTTC. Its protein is CSASPGGDEQFF.

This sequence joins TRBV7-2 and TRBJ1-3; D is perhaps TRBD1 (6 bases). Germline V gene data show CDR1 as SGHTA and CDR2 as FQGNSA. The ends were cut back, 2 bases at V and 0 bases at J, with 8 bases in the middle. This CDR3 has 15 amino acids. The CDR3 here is CASSLNRVSGNTIYF. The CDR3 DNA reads TGTGCCAGCAGCTTAAACAGGGTCTCTGGAAACACCATATATTTT.

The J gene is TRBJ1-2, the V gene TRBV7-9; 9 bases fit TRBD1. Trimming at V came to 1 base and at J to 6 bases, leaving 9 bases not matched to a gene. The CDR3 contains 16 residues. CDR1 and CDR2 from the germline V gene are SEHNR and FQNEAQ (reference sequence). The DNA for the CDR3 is TGTGCCAGCAGCTTAGTACGGGACAGGGACGCGCATGGCTACACCTTC. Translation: CASSLVRDRDAHGYTF.

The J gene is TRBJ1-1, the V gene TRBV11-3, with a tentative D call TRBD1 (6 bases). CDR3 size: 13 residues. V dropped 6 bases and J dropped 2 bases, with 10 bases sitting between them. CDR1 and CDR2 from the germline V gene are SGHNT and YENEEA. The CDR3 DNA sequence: TGTGCCAGCAGAAAACAGGGAAACACTGAAGCTTTCTTT. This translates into CASRKQGNTEAFF.

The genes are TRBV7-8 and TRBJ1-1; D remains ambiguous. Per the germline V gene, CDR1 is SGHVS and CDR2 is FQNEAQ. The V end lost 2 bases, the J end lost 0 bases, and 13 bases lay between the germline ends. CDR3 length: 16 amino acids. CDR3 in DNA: TGTGCCAGCAGCTTACGGGGAAAAGAGTTGAACACTGAAGCTTTCTTT. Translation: CASSLRGKELNTEAFF. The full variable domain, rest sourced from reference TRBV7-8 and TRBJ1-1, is GAGVSQSPRYKVAKRGQDVALRCDPISGHVSLFWYQQALGQGPEFLTYFQNEAQLDKSGLPSDRFFAERPEGSVSTLKIQRTQQEDSAVYLCASSLRGKELNTEAFFGQGTRLTVV.

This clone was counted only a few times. The CDR3 here is CASSQRTGVWAFF. Here the CDR3 DNA reads TGTGCCAGCAGCCAACGGACAGGGGTATGGGCTTTCTTT. This chain joins TRBV3-1 (or the pseudogene TRBV3-2) and TRBJ1-1, with 9 bases identical to TRBD1. The CDR3 runs to 13 residues. Germline V gives CDR1 LGHDT, CDR2 YNNKEL (reference sequence). V shed 2 bases, J shed 11 bases, and the junction held 6 bases outside the gene matches.

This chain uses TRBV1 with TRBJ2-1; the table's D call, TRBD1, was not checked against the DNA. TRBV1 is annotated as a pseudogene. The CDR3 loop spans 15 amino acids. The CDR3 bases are TGCACCAGCAGCCAAGCGCCCGCAGGGCGGTGTGAGCAGTTCTTC. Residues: CTSSQAPAGRCEQFF.

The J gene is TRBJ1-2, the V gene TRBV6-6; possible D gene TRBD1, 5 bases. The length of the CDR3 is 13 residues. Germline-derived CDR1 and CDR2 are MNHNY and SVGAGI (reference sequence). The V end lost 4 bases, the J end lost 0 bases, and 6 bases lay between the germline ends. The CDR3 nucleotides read TGTGCCAGCAGTTTGACAGCTAACTATGGCTACACCTTC. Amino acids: CASSLTANYGYTF.